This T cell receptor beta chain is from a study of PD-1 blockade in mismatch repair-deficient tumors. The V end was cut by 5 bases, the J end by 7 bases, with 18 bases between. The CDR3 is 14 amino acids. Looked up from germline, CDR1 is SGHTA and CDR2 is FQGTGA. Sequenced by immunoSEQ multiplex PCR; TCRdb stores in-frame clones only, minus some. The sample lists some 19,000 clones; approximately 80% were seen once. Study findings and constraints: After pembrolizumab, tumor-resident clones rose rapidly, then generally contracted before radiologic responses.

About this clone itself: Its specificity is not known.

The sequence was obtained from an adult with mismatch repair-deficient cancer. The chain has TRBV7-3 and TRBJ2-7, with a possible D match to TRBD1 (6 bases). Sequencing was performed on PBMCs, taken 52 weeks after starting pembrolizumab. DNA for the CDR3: TGTGCCAGCAGCCCGACAGGAAGTTCGTGGGAGCAGTACTTC. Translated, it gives CASSPTGSSWEQYF.